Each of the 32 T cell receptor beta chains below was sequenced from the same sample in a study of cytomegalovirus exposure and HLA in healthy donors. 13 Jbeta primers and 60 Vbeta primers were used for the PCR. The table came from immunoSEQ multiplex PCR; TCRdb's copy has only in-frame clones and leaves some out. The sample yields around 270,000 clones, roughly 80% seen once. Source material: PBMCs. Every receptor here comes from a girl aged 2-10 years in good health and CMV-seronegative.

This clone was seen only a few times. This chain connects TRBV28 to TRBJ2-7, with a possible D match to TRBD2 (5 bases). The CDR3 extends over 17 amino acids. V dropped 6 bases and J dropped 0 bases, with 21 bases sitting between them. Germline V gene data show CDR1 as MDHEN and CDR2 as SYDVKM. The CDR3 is CASRARRPRVSSYEQYF. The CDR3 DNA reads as TGTGCCAGCAGGGCGAGACGGCCGCGGGTAAGCTCCTACGAGCAGTACTTC.

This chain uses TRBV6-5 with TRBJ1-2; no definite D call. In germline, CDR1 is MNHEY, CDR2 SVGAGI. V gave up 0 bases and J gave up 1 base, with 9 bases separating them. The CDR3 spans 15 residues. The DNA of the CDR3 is TGTGCCAGCAGTTACTCTTTAGTACTTAACTATGGCTACACCTTC. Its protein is CASSYSLVLNYGYTF.

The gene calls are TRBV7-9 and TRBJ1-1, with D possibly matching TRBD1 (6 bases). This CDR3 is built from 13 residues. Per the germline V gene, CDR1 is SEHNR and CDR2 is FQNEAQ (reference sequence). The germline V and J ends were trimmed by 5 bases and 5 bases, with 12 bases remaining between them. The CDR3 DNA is TGTGCCAGCAGCGCAGACAGGCGGACTGAAGCTTTCTTT. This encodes CASSADRRTEAFF. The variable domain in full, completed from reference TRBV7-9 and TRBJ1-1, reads DTGVSQNPRHKITKRGQNVTFRCDPISEHNRLYWYRQTLGQGPEFLTYFQNEAQLEKSRLLSDRFSAERPKGSFSTLEIQRTEQGDSAMYLCASSADRRTEAFFGQGTRLTVV.

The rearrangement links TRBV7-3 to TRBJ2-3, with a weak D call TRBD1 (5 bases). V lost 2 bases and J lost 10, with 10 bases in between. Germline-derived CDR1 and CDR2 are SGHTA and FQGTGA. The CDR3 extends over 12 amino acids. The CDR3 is CASSLYAGSQYF. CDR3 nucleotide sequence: TGTGCCAGCAGCTTATATGCAGGGTCGCAGTATTTT.

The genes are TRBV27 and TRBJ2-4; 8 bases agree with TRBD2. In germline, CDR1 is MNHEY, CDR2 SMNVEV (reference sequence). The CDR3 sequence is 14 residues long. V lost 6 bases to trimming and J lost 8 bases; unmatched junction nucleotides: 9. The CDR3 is CASRTKAGADIQYF. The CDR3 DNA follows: TGTGCCAGCAGAACGAAAGCGGGAGCCGACATTCAGTACTTC.

The CDR3 DNA reads as TGTGCCAGCAGCTTCCGGACTAGCGGGGATGAGCAGTTCTTC. Protein product: CASSFRTSGDEQFF. V usage is TRBV7-8 and J usage is TRBJ2-1; TRBD2 matches at 12 bases. V lost 3 bases and J lost 8; bases outside the gene matches: 2. Germline CDR1 reads SGHVS; CDR2 reads FQNEAQ. This CDR3 spans 14 amino acids.

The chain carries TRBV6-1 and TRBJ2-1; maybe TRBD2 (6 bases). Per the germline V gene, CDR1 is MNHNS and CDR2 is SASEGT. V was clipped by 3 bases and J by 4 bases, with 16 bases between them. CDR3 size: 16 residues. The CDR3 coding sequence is TGTGCCAGCAGTGATGGGGCGGGGAGGCCTTACAATGAGCAGTTCTTC. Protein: CASSDGAGRPYNEQFF.

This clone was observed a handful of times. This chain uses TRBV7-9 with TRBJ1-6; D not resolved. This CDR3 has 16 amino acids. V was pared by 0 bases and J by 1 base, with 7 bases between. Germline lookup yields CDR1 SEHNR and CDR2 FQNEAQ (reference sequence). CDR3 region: CASSLAEISYNSPLHF. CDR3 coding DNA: TGTGCCAGCAGCTTAGCGGAGATATCCTATAATTCACCCCTCCACTTT.

The CDR3 DNA reads as TGTGCCAGCAGTTCCAACAGGGTTACTGAAGCTTTCTTT. Its translation: CASSSNRVTEAFF. This chain connects TRBV27 to TRBJ1-1, with D perhaps matching TRBD1 (6 bases). In germline, CDR1 is MNHEY, CDR2 SMNVEV (reference sequence). Deletions cut 4 bases from V and 5 bases from J, with 11 bases between. The CDR3 consists of 13 residues.

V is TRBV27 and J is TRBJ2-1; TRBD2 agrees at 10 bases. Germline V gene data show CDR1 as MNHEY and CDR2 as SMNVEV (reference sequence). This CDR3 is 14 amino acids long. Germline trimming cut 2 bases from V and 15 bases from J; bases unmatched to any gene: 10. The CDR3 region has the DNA TGTGCCAGCAGTTTACAGAGTCTAGCGGGGGTGAGGTTCTTC. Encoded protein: CASSLQSLAGVRFF.

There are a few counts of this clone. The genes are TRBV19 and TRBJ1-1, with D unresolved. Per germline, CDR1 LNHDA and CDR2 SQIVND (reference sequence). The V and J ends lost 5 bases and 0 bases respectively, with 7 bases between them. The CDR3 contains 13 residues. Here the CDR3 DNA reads TGTGCCAGTAGTCCCTCTATGAACACTGAAGCTTTCTTT. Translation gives CASSPSMNTEAFF. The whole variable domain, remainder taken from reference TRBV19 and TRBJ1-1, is DGGITQSPKYLFRKEGQNVTLSCEQNLNHDAMYWYRQDPGQGLRLIYYSQIVNDFQKGDIAEGYSVSREKKESFPLTVTSAQKNPTAFYLCASSPSMNTEAFFGQGTRLTVV.

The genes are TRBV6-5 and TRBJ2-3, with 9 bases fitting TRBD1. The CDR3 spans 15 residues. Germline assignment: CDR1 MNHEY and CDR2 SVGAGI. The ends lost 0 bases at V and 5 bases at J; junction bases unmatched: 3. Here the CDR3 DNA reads TGTGCCAGCAGTTACTCGGGGACAGGGAAAGATACGCAGTATTTT. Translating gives CASSYSGTGKDTQYF.

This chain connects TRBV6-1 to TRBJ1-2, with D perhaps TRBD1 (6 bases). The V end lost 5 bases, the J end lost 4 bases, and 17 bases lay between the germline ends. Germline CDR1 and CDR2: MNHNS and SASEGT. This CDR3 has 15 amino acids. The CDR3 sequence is CASSPGTFVGYGYTF. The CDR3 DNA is TGTGCCAGCAGTCCCGGGACATTCGTCGGCTATGGCTACACCTTC.

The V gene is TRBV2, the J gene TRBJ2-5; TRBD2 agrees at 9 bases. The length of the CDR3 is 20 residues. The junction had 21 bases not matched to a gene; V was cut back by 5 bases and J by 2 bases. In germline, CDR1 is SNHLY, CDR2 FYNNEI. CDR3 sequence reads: CASSPPVLLAGLVGQETQYF. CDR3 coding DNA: TGTGCCAGCAGTCCCCCCGTTCTGCTAGCGGGATTGGTGGGACAAGAGACCCAGTACTTC.

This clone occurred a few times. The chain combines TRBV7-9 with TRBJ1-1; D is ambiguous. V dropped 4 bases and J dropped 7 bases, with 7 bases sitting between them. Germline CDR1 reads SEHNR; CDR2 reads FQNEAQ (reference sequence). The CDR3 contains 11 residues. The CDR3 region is CASSSGGEAFF. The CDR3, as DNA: TGTGCCAGCAGCTCCGGCGGTGAAGCTTTCTTT.

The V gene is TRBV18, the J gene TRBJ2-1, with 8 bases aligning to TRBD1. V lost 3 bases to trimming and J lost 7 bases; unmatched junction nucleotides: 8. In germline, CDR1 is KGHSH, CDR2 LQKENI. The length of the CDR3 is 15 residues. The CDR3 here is CASSPDREILNEQFF. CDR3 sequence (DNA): TGTGCCAGCTCACCGGACAGGGAAATTTTGAATGAGCAGTTCTTC.

CDR3 sequence (DNA): TGTGCCAGCAGCTTATTCGCTGGGACAGGGGAAAATGAGCAGTTCTTC. Translating gives CASSLFAGTGENEQFF. The V call is TRBV7-3, the J call TRBJ2-1; 10 bases fit TRBD1. The germline CDR1 and CDR2 sequences are SGHTA and FQGTGA. V gave up 2 bases and J gave up 7 bases; unmatched junction bases: 8. The CDR3 totals 16 residues.

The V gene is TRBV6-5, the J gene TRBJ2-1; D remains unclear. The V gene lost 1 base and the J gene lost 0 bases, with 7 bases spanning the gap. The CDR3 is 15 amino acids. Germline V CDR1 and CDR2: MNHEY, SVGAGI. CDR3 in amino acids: CASSYLSSSYNEQFF. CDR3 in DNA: TGTGCCAGCAGTTACTTGAGTAGCTCCTACAATGAGCAGTTCTTC.

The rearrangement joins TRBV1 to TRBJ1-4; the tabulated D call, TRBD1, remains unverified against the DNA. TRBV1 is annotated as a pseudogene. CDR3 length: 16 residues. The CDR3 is CTSSQEDTFRGEKLFF. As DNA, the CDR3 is TGCACCAGCAGCCAAGAGGACACCTTCCGAGGTGAAAAACTGTTTTTT.

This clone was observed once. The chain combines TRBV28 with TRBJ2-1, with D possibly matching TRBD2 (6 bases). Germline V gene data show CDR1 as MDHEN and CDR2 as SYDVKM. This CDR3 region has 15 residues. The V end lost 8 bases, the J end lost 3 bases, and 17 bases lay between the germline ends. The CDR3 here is CASLSAGGIYNEQFF. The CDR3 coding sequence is TGTGCCAGCCTGTCGGCCGGAGGGATCTACAATGAGCAGTTCTTC.

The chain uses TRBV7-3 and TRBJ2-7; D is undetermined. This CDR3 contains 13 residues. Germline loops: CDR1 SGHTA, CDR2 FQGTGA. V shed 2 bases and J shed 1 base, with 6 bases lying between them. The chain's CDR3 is CASSLSQSYEQYF. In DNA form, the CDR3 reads TGTGCCAGCAGCTTATCCCAGTCCTACGAGCAGTACTTC.

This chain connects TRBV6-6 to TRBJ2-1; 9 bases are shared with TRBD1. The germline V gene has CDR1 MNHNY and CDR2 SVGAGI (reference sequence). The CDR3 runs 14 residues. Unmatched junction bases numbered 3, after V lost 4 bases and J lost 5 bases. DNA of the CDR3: TGTGCCAGCAGTTCGACAGGGGGGGACAATGAGCAGTTCTTC. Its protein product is CASSSTGGDNEQFF.

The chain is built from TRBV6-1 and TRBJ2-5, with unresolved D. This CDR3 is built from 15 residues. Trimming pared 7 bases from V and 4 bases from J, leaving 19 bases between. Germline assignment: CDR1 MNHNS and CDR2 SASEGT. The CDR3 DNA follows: TGTGCCAGCAACAGTATGGTAACGAAACTAGAGACCCAGTACTTC. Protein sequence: CASNSMVTKLETQYF.

Here the CDR3 reads CASSAQPNTGELFF. The CDR3 coding sequence is TGTGCCAGCAGTGCACAGCCGAACACCGGGGAGCTGTTTTTT. The chain couples TRBV2 to TRBJ2-2; no reliable D call. V lost 4 bases and J lost 0, with 6 bases in between. The CDR3 loop spans 14 amino acids. Looked up from germline, CDR1 is SNHLY and CDR2 is FYNNEI.

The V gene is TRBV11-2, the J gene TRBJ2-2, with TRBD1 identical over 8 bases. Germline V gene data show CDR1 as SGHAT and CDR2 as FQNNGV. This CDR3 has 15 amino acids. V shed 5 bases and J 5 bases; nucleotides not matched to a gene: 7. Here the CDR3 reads CASSPGQVRTGELFF. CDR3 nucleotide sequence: TGTGCCAGCAGCCCGGGACAGGTTCGAACCGGGGAGCTGTTTTTT.

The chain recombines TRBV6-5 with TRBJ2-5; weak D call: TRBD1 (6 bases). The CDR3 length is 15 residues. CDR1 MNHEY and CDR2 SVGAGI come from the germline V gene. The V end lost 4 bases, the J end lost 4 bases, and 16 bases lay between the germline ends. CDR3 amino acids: CASSSQGWAGETQYF. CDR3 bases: TGTGCCAGCAGTTCGCAGGGGTGGGCGGGAGAGACCCAGTACTTC.

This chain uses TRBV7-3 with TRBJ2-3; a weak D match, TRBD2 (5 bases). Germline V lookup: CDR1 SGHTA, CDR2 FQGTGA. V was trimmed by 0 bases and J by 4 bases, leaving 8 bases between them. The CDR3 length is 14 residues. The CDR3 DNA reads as TGTGCCAGCAGCTTAACGTTACTAGCAGATACGCAGTATTTT. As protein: CASSLTLLADTQYF. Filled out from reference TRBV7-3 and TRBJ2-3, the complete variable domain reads GAGVSQTPSNKVTEKGKYVELRCDPISGHTALYWYRQSLGQGPEFLIYFQGTGAADDSGLPNDRFFAVRPEGSVSTLKIQRTERGDSAVYLCASSLTLLADTQYFGPGTRLTVL.

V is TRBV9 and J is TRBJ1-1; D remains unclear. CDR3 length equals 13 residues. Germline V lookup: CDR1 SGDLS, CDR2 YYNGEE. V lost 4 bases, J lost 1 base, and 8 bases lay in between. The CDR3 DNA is TGTGCCAGCAGCCCGGCGGGGAACACTGAAGCTTTCTTT. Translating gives CASSPAGNTEAFF.

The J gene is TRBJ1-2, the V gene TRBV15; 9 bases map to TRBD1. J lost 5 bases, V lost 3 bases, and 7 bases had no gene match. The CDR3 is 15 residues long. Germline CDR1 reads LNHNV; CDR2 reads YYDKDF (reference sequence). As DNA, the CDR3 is TGTGCCACCAGCAGTCAAAGGGACAGGGCGTATGGCTACACCTTC. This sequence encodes CATSSQRDRAYGYTF.

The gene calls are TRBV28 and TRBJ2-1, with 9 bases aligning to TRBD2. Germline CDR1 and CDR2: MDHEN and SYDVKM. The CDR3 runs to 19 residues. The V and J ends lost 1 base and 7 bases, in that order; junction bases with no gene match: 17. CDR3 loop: CASSLFGGLLRGGLNEQFF. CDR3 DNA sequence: TGTGCCAGCAGTTTATTCGGGGGGCTCCTGCGGGGGGGCCTTAATGAGCAGTTCTTC.

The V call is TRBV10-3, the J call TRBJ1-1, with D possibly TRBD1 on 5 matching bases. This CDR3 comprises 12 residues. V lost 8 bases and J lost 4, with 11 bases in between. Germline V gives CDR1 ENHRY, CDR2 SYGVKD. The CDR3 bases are TGTGCCATCGGAGGGGACGTCACTGAAGCTTTCTTT. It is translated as CAIGGDVTEAFF.

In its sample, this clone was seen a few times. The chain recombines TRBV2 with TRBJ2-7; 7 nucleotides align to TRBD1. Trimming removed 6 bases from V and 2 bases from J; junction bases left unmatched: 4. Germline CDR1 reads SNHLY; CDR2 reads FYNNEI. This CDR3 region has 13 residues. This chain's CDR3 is CASRGTAAYEQYF. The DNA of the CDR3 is TGTGCCAGCAGGGGGACAGCTGCCTACGAGCAGTACTTC.